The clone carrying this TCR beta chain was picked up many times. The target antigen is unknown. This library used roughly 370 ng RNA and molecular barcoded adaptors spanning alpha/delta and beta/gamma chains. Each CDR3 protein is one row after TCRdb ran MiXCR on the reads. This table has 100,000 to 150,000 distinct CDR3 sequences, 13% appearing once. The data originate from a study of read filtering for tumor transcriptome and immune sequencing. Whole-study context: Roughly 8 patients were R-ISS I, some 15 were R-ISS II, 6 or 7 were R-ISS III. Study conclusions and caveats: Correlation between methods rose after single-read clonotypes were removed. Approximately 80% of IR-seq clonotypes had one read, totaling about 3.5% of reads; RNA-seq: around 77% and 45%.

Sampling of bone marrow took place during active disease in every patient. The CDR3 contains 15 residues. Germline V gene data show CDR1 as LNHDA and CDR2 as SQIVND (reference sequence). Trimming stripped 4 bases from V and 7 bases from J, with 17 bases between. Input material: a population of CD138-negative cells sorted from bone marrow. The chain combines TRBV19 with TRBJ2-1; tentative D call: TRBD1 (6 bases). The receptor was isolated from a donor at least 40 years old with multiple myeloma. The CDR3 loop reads CASSKRTAIGNEQFF. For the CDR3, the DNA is TGTGCCAGTAGTAAACGGACAGCGATAGGAAATGAGCAGTTCTTC.